The 18 T cell receptor beta chains given below trace back to one sample, sequenced in a study of blood T cell repertoires in COVID-19. The table came from immunoSEQ multiplex PCR; TCRdb's copy has only in-frame clones and leaves some out. The table has 380,000 or so clones, around 84% seen once. The sample was peripheral blood. Receptors were obtained from a human donor with acute or convalescent COVID-19. The donor label of this sample is uncertain.

This chain uses TRBV27 with TRBJ2-7, with TRBD1 as a possible D gene (7 bases). Germline CDR1 MNHEY, CDR2 SMNVEV (reference sequence). CDR3 length: 16 amino acids. Trimming left V 5 bases short and J 3 bases short, with 20 bases between. The CDR3 sequence is CASSTRQGLKDYEQYF. DNA of the CDR3: TGTGCCAGCAGTACGCGACAGGGACTTAAAGACTACGAGCAGTACTTC.

V usage is TRBV12-5 and J usage is TRBJ2-7; 9 bases agree with TRBD1. In germline, CDR1 is LGHNT, CDR2 FRNRAP. V trimming: 1 base; J trimming: 5 bases; junction bases outside the gene matches: 6. This CDR3 contains 15 residues. The chain's CDR3 is CASGLGPGQGNEQYF. The CDR3 DNA follows: TGTGCTAGTGGTTTGGGACCCGGACAGGGGAACGAGCAGTACTTC.

This clone has just one count. V is TRBV5-1 and J is TRBJ2-5; no clear D. With 2 bases removed from V and 4 bases from J, the gap between germline ends came to 6 bases. The CDR3 spans 12 residues. Germline V lookup: CDR1 SGHRS, CDR2 YFSETQ. CDR3 loop: CASSFIGETQYF. CDR3 nucleotide sequence: TGCGCCAGCAGCTTCATCGGAGAGACCCAGTACTTC.

This clone was counted between two and nine times. This same CDR3 is encoded by further DNA sequences in the sample. The chain has TRBV3-1 (or the pseudogene TRBV3-2) and TRBJ1-4; 8 bases fit TRBD1. This CDR3 has 15 residues. V shed 1 base, J shed 7 bases, and the junction held 5 bases outside the gene matches. The germline V gene encodes CDR1 LGHDT and CDR2 YNNKEL (reference sequence). In nucleotides, the CDR3 is TGTGCCAGCAGCCAAGTTCAGGGGGCGGGTGAAAAACTGTTTTTT. The encoded protein is CASSQVQGAGEKLFF.

The rearrangement links TRBV6-4 to TRBJ2-1; 7 positions agree with TRBD2. V lost 4 bases to trimming and J lost 0 bases; unmatched junction nucleotides: 9. CDR3 size: 17 residues. The germline CDR1 and CDR2 sequences are MRHNA and SNTAGT. The CDR3 DNA sequence: TGTGCCAGCAGTGCCCACGGACTAGGGAGCTCCTACAATGAGCAGTTCTTC. It encodes CASSAHGLGSSYNEQFF.

The CDR3 DNA follows: TGCGCCAGCAGCCGTCAGGGGATCAATAACAATGAGCAGTTCTTC. This codes for CASSRQGINNNEQFF. V is TRBV5-1 and J is TRBJ2-1, with TRBD1 as a possible D gene (6 bases). Trimming took off 4 bases at V and 5 bases at J, with 16 bases between the two ends. CDR1 is SGHRS and CDR2 is YFSETQ in the germline V gene. The CDR3 sequence is 15 residues long.

This chain connects TRBV4-2 to TRBJ2-2; D is perhaps TRBD2 (6 bases). Between the trimmed V and J ends, which lost 3 bases and 4 bases, there was a span of 12 bases. Germline values: CDR1 LGHNA, CDR2 YNFKEQ. This CDR3 is 15 amino acids long. CDR3 region: CASSQGGLPTGELFF. The CDR3 DNA follows: TGTGCCAGCAGCCAGGGGGGACTGCCCACCGGGGAGCTGTTTTTT.

The chain links TRBV19 to TRBJ1-1; 7 bases line up with TRBD1. In germline, CDR1 is LNHDA, CDR2 SQIVND (reference sequence). The junction had 8 bases not matched to a gene; V was cut back by 4 bases and J by 6 bases. This CDR3 has 14 amino acids. CDR3 region: CASSTRVRGAEAFF. In DNA, the CDR3 is TGTGCCAGTAGTACCAGGGTCAGGGGGGCTGAAGCTTTCTTT. Together with reference TRBV19 and TRBJ1-1, the CDR3 gives the full variable domain: DGGITQSPKYLFRKEGQNVTLSCEQNLNHDAMYWYRQDPGQGLRLIYYSQIVNDFQKGDIAEGYSVSREKKESFPLTVTSAQKNPTAFYLCASSTRVRGAEAFFGQGTRLTVV.

The chain has TRBV5-5 and TRBJ2-5; 9 bases match TRBD2. The CDR3 has 15 amino acids. V dropped 0 bases and J dropped 6; count of bases not matched to a gene: 6. CDR1 and CDR2 (germline): SGHKS, YYEKEE (reference sequence). This chain's CDR3 is CASSLGGGGAKTQYF. The CDR3 nucleotides read TGTGCCAGCAGCTTGGGCGGGGGGGGCGCGAAGACCCAGTACTTC.

This clone was picked up a small number of times. The V call is TRBV7-9, the J call TRBJ2-7; D possibly corresponds to TRBD1 (6 bases). The CDR3 is 12 residues long. Germline V CDR1 and CDR2: SEHNR, FQNEAQ (reference sequence). Trimming took off 3 bases at V and 6 bases at J, with 9 bases between the two ends. CDR3 sequence reads: CASSLGDTEQYF. The CDR3 region has the DNA TGTGCCAGCAGCTTGGGGGACACCGAGCAGTACTTC.

The V and J genes are TRBV30 and TRBJ1-2, with unresolved D. Germline CDR1 and CDR2: GTSNPN and SVGIG (reference sequence). Trimming cost V 0 bases and J 8 bases, with 10 bases left between them. This CDR3 spans 12 amino acids. CDR3 coding DNA: TGTGCCTGGAGTGTTGGCCGCTGGGGCTACACCTTC. This translates into CAWSVGRWGYTF.

The chain links TRBV18 to TRBJ1-2; weak D call: TRBD1 (5 bases). The CDR3 totals 16 residues. The germline gives CDR1 KGHSH, CDR2 LQKENI. V gave up 6 bases and J gave up 4 bases, with 21 bases separating them. The CDR3 reads CASSHQPDGGGYGYTF. The CDR3 nucleotides read TGTGCCAGCTCTCACCAGCCGGACGGGGGTGGCTATGGCTACACCTTC.

This clone was counted only a few times. The chain is built from TRBV3-1 (or the pseudogene TRBV3-2) and TRBJ2-2, with a weak D call TRBD1 (5 bases). Germline assignment: CDR1 LGHDT and CDR2 YNNKEL (reference sequence). CDR3 length: 17 residues. V lost 4 bases and J 1 base, leaving 16 bases between the germline ends. The CDR3 DNA reads as TGTGCCAGCAGCCCTAAACTACTTAGGGGGAACACCGGGGAGCTGTTTTTT. Translating it yields CASSPKLLRGNTGELFF.

The chain is built from TRBV7-9 and TRBJ2-2; 12 bases match TRBD2. Germline-derived CDR1 and CDR2 are SEHNR and FQNEAQ (reference sequence). This CDR3 region has 17 residues. The ends lost 5 bases at V and 3 bases at J; junction bases unmatched: 7. The CDR3 nucleotides are TGTGCCAGCAGCACTCTAGCGGGAGGGCCCCACACCGGGGAGCTGTTTTTT. Translating gives CASSTLAGGPHTGELFF.

The CDR3, as DNA: TGCGCCAGCAGCTTTGGAAGACTCGAGAGCTCCTACAATGAGCAGTTCTTC. It is translated as CASSFGRLESSYNEQFF. The chain links TRBV5-1 to TRBJ2-1; D unresolved. CDR3 length equals 17 residues. V was trimmed by 2 bases and J by 0 bases, leaving 15 bases between them. CDR1 is SGHRS, CDR2 YFSETQ, per germline. Full variable domain (rest looked up from reference TRBV5-1 and TRBJ2-1): KAGVTQTPRYLIKTRGQQVTLSCSPISGHRSVSWYQQTPGQGLQFLFEYFSETQRNKGNFPGRFSGRQFSNSRSEMNVSTLELGDSALYLCASSFGRLESSYNEQFFGPGTRLTVL.

V is TRBV7-9 and J is TRBJ2-3, with TRBD1 matching 7 bases. Germline CDR1 reads SEHNR; CDR2 reads FQNEAQ (reference sequence). The length of the CDR3 is 13 residues. Unmatched junction bases numbered 4, after V lost 6 bases and J lost 4 bases. CDR3 loop: CASSYRGADTQYF. Written as DNA, the CDR3 is TGTGCCAGCAGTTACAGGGGAGCAGATACGCAGTATTTT.

The chain recombines TRBV19 with TRBJ2-6; D unresolved. Germline lookup yields CDR1 LNHDA and CDR2 SQIVND (reference sequence). Trimming removed 7 bases at V and 2 bases at J, with 12 bases between. This CDR3 is built from 15 residues. The CDR3 loop is CASMGSSTGANVLTF. CDR3 nucleotides: TGTGCCAGTATGGGCAGCTCGACTGGGGCCAACGTCCTGACTTTC.

CDR3 nucleotide sequence: TGTGCCAGCAGGCCAGGGACAGGGAGAACTGAAGCTTTCTTT. Protein: CASRPGTGRTEAFF. The genes are TRBV7-8 and TRBJ1-1, with TRBD1 matching 9 bases. There are 14 residues in the CDR3. Germline V gives CDR1 SGHVS, CDR2 FQNEAQ. The V segment lost 6 bases and the J segment 5 bases; nucleotides outside the gene matches: 7.